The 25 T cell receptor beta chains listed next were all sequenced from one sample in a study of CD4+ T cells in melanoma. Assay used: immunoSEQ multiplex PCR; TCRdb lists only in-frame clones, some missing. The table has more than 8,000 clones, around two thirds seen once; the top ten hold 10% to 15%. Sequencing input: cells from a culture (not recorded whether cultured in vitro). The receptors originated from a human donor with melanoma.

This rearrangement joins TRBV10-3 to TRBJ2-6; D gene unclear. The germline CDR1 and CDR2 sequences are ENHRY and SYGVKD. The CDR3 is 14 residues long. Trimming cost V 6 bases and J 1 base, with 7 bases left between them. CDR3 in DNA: TGTGCCATCAGCCCTGGGTCTGGGGCCAACGTCCTGACTTTC. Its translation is CAISPGSGANVLTF.

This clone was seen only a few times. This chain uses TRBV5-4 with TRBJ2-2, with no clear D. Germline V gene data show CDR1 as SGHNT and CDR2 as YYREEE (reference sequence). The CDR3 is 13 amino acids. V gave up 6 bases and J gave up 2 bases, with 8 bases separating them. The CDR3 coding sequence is TGTGCCAGCAACTCCCGAAACACCGGGGAGCTGTTTTTT. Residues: CASNSRNTGELFF.

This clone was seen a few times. Here the CDR3 DNA reads TGCGCCAGCAGCTTGGGTGCCATATCTGACTCACCCCTCCACTTT. It yields the protein CASSLGAISDSPLHF. This chain uses TRBV5-1 with TRBJ1-6; D not resolved. The germline gives CDR1 SGHRS, CDR2 YFSETQ. V lost 0 bases and J 10 bases, leaving 14 bases between the germline ends. The CDR3 length is 15 residues.

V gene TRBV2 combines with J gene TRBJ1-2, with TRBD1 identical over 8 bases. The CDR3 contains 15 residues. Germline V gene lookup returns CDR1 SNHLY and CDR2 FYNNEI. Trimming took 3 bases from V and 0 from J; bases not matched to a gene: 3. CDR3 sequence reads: CASSDPGGPNYGYTF. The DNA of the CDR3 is TGTGCCAGCAGTGACCCAGGGGGCCCTAACTATGGCTACACCTTC.

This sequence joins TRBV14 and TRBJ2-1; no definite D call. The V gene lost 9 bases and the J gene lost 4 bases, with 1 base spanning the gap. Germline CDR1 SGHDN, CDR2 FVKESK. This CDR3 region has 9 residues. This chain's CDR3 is CARYNEQFF. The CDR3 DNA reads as TGTGCCAGATACAATGAGCAGTTCTTC.

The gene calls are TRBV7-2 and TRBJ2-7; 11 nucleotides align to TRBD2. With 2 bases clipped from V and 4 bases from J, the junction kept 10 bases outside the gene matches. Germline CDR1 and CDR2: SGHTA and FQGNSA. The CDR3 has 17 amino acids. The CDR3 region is CASSLRSTSGGFYEQYF. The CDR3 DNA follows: TGTGCCAGCAGCTTACGGTCTACTAGCGGGGGTTTTTACGAGCAGTACTTC.

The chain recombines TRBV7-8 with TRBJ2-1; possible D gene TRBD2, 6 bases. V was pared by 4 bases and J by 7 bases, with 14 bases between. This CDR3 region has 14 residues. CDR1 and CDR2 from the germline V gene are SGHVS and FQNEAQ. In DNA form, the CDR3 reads TGTGCCAGCAGCTGGGACGGGAGTGGGAATGAGCAGTTCTTC. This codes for CASSWDGSGNEQFF.

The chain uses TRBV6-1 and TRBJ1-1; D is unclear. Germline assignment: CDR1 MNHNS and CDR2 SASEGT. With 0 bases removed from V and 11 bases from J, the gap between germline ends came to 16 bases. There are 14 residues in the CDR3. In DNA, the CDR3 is TGTGCCAGCAGTGAAGCGTCCATCGGCAGGCGGGCTTTCTTT. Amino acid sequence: CASSEASIGRRAFF.

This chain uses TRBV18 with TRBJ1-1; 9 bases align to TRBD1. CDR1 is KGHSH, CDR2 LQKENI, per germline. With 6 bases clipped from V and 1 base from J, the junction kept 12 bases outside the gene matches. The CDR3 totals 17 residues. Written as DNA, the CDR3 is TGTGCCAGCTCCCCCATATCCGGGACAGGGCGGAACACTGAAGCTTTCTTT. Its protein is CASSPISGTGRNTEAFF.

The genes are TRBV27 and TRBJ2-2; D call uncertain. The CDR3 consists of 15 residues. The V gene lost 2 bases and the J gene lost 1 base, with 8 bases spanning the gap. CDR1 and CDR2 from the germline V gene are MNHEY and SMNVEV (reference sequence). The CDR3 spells CASSLKRGNTGELFF. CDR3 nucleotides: TGTGCCAGCAGTTTAAAGCGCGGGAACACCGGGGAGCTGTTTTTT.

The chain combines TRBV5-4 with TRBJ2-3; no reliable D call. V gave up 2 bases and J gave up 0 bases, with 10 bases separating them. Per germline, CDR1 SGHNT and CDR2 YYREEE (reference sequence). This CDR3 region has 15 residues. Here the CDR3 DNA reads TGTGCCAGCAGCTTAGATACATCTAGCACAGATACGCAGTATTTT. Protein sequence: CASSLDTSSTDTQYF.

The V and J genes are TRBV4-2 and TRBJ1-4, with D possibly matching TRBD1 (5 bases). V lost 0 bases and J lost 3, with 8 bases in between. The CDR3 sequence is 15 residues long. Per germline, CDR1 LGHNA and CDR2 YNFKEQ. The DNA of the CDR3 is TGTGCCAGCAGCCAAGACAGGGCGGCTAATGAAAAACTGTTTTTT. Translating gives CASSQDRAANEKLFF.

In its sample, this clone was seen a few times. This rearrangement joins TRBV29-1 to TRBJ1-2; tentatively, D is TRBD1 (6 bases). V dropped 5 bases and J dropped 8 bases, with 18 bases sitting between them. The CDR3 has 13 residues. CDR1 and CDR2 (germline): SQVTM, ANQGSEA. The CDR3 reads CSVPEGGLGGYTF. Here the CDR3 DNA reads TGCAGCGTTCCCGAGGGGGGCCTAGGCGGCTACACCTTC. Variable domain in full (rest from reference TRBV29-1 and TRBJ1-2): SAVISQKPSRDICQRGTSLTIQCQVDSQVTMMFWYRQQPGQSLTLIATANQGSEATYESGFVIDKFPISRPNLTFSTLTVSNMSPEDSSIYLCSVPEGGLGGYTFGSGTRLTVV.

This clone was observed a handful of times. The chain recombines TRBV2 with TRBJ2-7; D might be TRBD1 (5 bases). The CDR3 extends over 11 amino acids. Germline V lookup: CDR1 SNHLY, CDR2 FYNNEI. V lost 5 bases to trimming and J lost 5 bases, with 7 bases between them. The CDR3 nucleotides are TGTGCCAGCAGTTTGACAGACGAGCAGTACTTC. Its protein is CASSLTDEQYF. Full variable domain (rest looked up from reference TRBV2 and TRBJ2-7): EPEVTQTPSHQVTQMGQEVILRCVPISNHLYFYWYRQILGQKVEFLVSFYNNEISEKSEIFDDQFSVERPDGSNFTLKIRSTKLEDSAMYFCASSLTDEQYFGPGTRLTVT.

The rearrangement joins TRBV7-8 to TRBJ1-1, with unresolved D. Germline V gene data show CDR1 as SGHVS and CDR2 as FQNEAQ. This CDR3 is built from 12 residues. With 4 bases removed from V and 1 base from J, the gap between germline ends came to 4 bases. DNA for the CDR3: TGTGCCAGCAGCTCACCGAACACTGAAGCTTTCTTT. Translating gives CASSSPNTEAFF.

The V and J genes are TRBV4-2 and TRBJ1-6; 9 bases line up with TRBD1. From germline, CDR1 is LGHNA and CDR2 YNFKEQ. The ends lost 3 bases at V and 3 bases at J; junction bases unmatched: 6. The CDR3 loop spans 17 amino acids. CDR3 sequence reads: CASSQKDRGDYNSPLHF. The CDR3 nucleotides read TGTGCCAGCAGCCAGAAAGACAGGGGGGACTATAATTCACCCCTCCACTTT.

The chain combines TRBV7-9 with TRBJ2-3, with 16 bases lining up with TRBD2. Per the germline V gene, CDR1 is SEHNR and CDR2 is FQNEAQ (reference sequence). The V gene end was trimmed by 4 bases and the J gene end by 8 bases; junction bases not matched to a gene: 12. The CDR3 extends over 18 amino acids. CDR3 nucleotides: TGTGCCAGCAGCTCAAACCTCGGGACTAGCGGGGGGGGAGGTACGCAGTATTTT. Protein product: CASSSNLGTSGGGGTQYF.

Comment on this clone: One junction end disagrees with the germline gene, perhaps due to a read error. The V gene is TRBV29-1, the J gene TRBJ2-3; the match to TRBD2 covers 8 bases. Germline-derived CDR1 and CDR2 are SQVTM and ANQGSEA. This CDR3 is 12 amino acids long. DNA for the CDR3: TGCAGCGTTGAAAGCCGACTAGACGGGGGGGCTTTT. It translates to CSVESRLDGGAF.

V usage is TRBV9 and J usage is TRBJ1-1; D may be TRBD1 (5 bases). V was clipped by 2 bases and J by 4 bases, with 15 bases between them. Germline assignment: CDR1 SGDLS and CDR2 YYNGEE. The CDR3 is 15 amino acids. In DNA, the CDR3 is TGTGCCAGCAGCGTGCTACCCGGGGGAACCACTGAAGCTTTCTTT. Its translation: CASSVLPGGTTEAFF.

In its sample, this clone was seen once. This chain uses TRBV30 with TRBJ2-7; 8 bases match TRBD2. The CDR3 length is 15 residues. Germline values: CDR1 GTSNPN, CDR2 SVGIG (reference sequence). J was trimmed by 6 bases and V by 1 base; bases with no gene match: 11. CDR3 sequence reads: CAWSGFGGGPSEQYF. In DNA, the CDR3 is TGTGCCTGGAGTGGTTTCGGCGGGGGGCCGTCCGAGCAGTACTTC.

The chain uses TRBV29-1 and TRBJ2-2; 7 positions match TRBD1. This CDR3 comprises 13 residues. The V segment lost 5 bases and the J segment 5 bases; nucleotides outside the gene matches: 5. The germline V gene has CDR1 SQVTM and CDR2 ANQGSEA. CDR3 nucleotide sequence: TGCAGCGTTAAGACAGGGATAACCGGGGAGCTGTTTTTT. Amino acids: CSVKTGITGELFF.

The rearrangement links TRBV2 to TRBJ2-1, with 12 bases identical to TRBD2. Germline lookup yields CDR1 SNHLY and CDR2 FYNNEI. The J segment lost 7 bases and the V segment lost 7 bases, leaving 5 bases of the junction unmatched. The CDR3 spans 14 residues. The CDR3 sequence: CASKTSGGVNEQFF. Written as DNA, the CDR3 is TGTGCCAGCAAGACTAGCGGGGGTGTTAATGAGCAGTTCTTC.

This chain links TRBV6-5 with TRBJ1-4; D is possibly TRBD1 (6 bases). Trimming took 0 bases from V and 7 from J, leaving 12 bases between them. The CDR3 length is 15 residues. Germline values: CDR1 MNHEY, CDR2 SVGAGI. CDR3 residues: CASSYSQGGGEKLFF. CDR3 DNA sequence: TGTGCCAGCAGTTACTCACAGGGTGGCGGTGAAAAACTGTTTTTT.

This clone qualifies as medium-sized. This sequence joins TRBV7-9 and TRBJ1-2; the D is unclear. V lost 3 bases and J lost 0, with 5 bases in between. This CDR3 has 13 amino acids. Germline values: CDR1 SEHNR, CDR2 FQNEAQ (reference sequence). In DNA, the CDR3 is TGTGCCAGCAGCTTTTTGGCTAACTATGGCTACACCTTC. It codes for CASSFLANYGYTF.

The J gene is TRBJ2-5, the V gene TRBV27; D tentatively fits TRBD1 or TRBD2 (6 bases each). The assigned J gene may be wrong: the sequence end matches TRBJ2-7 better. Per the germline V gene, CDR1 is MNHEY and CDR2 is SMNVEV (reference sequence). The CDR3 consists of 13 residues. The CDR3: CASSYGGGFEQYF. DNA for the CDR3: TGTGCCAGCAGTTACGGGGGCGGCTTCGAGCAGTACTTC.